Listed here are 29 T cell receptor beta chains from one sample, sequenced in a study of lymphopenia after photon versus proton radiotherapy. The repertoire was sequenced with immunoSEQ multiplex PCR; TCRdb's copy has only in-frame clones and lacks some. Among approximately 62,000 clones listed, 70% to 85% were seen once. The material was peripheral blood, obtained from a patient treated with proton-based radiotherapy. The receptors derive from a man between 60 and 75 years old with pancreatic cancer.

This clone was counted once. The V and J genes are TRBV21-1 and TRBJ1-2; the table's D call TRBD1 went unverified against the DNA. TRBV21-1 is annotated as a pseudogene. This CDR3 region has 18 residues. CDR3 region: CASSKSPGTESSNYGYTF. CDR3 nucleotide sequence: TGTGCCAGCAGCAAAAGTCCCGGGACAGAGAGCTCTAACTATGGCTACACCTTC.

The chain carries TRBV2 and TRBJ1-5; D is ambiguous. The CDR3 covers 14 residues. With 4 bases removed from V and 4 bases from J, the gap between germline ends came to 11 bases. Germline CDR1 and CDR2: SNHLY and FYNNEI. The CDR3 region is CASSGVWGNQPQHF. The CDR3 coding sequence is TGTGCCAGCAGTGGGGTTTGGGGTAATCAGCCCCAGCATTTT.

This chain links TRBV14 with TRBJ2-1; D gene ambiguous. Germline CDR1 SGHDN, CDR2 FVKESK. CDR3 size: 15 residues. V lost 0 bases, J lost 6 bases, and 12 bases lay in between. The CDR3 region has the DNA TGTGCCAGCAGCCAAGACCAGTCTTTCTTCAATGAGCAGTTCTTC. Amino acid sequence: CASSQDQSFFNEQFF.

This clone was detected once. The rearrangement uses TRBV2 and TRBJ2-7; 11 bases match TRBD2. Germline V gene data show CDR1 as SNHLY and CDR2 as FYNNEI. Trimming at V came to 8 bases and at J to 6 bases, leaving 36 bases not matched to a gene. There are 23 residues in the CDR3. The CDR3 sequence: CASGDGGIFSTSGDLLITPEQYF. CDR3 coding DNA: TGTGCCAGCGGGGATGGGGGAATATTCTCGACTAGCGGGGATCTGCTAATAACCCCCGAGCAGTACTTC.

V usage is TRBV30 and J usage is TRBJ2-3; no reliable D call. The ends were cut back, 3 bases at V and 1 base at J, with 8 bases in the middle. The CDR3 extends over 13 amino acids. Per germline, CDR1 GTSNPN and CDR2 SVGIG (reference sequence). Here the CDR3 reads CAWRGEGTDTQYF. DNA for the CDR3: TGTGCCTGGAGGGGTGAGGGCACAGATACGCAGTATTTT.

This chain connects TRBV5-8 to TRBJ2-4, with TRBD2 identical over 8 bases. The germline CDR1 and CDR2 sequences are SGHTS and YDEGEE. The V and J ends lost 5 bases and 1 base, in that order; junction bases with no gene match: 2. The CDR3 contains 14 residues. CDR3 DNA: TGTGCCAGCAGTAGCGGGGTTGCCAAAAACATTCAGTACTTC. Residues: CASSSGVAKNIQYF.

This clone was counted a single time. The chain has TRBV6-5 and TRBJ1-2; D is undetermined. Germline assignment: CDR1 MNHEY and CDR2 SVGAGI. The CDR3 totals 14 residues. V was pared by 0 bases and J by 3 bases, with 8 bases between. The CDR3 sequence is CASSYSGVYYGYTF. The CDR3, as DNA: TGTGCCAGCAGTTACTCTGGGGTCTACTATGGCTACACCTTC.

CDR3: CASSQQTGSYNEQFF. The DNA of the CDR3 is TGCGCCAGCAGCCAACAGACTGGCTCCTACAATGAGCAGTTCTTC. This chain uses TRBV4-1 with TRBJ2-1; D unclear. This CDR3 is built from 15 residues. The V end lost 2 bases, the J end lost 0 bases, and 8 bases lay between the germline ends. The V gene's germline CDR1 is MGHRA and CDR2 YSYEKL.

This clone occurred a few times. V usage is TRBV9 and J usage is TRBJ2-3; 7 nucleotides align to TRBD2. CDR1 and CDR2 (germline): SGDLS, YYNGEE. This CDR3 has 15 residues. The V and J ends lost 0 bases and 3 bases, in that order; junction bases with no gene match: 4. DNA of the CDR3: TGTGCCAGCAGCGTAGATTTGGGGGGGACAGATACGCAGTATTTT. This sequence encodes CASSVDLGGTDTQYF. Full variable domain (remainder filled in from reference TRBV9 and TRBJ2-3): DSGVTQTPKHLITATGQRVTLRCSPRSGDLSVYWYQQSLDQGLQFLIQYYNGEERAKGNILERFSAQQFPDLHSELNLSSLELGDSALYFCASSVDLGGTDTQYFGPGTRLTVL.

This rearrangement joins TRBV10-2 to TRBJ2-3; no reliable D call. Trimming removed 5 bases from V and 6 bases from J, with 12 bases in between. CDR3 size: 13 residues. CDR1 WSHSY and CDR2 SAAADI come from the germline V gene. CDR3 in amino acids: CASSSLEGDTQYF. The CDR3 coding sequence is TGCGCCAGCAGTTCGCTCGAAGGGGATACGCAGTATTTT.

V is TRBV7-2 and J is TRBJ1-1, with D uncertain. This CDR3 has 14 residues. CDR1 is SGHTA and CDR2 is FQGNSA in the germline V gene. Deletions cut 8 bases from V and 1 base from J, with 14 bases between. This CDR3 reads CASGPYNTNTEAFF. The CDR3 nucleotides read TGTGCCAGCGGACCTTACAACACGAACACTGAAGCTTTCTTT.

CDR3 bases: TGTGCCAGCAGCTCAGCAGGGGGCCGGAACGGGGAGCTGTTTTTT. Amino acid sequence: CASSSAGGRNGELFF. The chain links TRBV7-8 to TRBJ2-2, with 8 bases aligning to TRBD1. Germline lookup yields CDR1 SGHVS and CDR2 FQNEAQ. With V trimmed by 4 bases and J by 7 bases, 8 bases remained unmatched. CDR3 size: 15 residues.

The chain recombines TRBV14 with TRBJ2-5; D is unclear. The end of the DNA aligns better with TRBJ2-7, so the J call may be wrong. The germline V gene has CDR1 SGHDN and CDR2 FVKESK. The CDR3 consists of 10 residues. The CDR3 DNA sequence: TGTGCCAGCAGTTTGTGCGAGCAGTACTTC. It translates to CASSLCEQYF.

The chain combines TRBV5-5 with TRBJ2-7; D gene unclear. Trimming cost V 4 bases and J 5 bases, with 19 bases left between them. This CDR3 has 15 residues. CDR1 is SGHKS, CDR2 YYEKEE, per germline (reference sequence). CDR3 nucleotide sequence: TGTGCCAGCAGCCCCTCGGGCCCCCGCATCCACGAGCAGTACTTC. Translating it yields CASSPSGPRIHEQYF.

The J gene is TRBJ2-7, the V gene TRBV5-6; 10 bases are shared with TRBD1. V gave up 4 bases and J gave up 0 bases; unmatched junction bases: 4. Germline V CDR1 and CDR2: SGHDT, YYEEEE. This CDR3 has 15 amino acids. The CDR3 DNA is TGTGCCAGCAGCCGACAGGGGGCGAGCTCCTACGAGCAGTACTTC. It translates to CASSRQGASSYEQYF. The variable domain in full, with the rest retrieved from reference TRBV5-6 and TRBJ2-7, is DAGVTQSPTHLIKTRGQQVTLRCSPKSGHDTVSWYQQALGQGPQFIFQYYEEEERQRGNFPDRFSGHQFPNYSSELNVNALLLGDSALYLCASSRQGASSYEQYFGPGTRLTVT.

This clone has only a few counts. This CDR3 reads CASSLGTSGRRIRNEQFF. The CDR3 DNA follows: TGTGCCAGCAGCTTAGGGACTAGCGGGAGAAGGATTCGCAATGAGCAGTTCTTC. The V call is TRBV7-2, the J call TRBJ2-1; the match to TRBD2 covers 13 bases. The length of the CDR3 is 18 residues. The V gene's germline CDR1 is SGHTA and CDR2 FQGNSA. J lost 6 bases, V lost 1 base, and 9 bases had no gene match.

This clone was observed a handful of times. The CDR3 DNA reads TGTGCCAGCAGCCCAGGACTAGCGAGCCACAATGAGCAGTTCTTC. Its translation: CASSPGLASHNEQFF. V usage is TRBV5-5 and J usage is TRBJ2-1, with TRBD2 identical over 9 bases. The CDR3 runs 15 residues. In germline, CDR1 is SGHKS, CDR2 YYEKEE (reference sequence). After removal of 4 bases from V and 5 bases from J, the junction contained 7 bases not matched to a gene.

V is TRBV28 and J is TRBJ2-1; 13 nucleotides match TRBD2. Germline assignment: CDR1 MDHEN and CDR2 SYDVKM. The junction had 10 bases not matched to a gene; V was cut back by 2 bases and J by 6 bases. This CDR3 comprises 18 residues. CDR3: CASSLSRTTSGRGNEQFF. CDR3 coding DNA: TGTGCCAGCAGTTTAAGTCGGACAACTAGCGGGAGGGGCAATGAGCAGTTCTTC.

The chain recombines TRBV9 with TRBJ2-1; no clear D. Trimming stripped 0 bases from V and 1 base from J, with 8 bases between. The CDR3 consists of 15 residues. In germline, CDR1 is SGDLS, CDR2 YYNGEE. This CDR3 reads CASSVGGLSYNEQFF. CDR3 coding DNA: TGTGCCAGCAGCGTAGGTGGGTTGTCCTACAATGAGCAGTTCTTC.

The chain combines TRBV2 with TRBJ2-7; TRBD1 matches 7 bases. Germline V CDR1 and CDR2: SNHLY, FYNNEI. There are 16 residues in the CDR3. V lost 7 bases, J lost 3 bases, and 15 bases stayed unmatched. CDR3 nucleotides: TGTGCCAGCACTGCAGAGATCGGGACAGTTGGCTACGAGCAGTACTTC. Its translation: CASTAEIGTVGYEQYF.

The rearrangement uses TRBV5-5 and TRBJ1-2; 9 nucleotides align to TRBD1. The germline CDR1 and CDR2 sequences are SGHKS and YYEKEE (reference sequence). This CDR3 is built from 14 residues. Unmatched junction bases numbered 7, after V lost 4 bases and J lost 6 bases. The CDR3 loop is CASSPEQGAHGYTF. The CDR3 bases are TGTGCCAGCAGCCCTGAACAGGGGGCACATGGCTACACCTTC.

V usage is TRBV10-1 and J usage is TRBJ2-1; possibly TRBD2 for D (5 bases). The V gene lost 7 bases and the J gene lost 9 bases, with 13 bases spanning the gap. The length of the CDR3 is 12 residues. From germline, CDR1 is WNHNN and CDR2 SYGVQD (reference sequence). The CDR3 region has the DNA TGCGCCAGCACCCCACGGAGCGGTGAGCAGTTCTTC. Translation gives CASTPRSGEQFF.

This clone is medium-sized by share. The DNA for the CDR3 is TGTGCCAGCAGAGGGCGGCCTGAAGCTTTCTTT. Amino acids: CASRGRPEAFF. The chain is built from TRBV28 and TRBJ1-1; no reliable D call. CDR3 size: 11 residues. Germline CDR1 reads MDHEN; CDR2 reads SYDVKM. Trimming removed 6 bases from V and 6 bases from J, with 8 bases in between.

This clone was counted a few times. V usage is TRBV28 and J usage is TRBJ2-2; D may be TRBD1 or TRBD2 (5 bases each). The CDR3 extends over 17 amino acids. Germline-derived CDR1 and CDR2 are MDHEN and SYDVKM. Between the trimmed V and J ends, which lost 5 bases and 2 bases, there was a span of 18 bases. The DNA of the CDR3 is TGTGCCAGCAGTCTTTACTCCGGGACCGCCAACACCGGGGAGCTGTTTTTT. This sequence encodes CASSLYSGTANTGELFF.

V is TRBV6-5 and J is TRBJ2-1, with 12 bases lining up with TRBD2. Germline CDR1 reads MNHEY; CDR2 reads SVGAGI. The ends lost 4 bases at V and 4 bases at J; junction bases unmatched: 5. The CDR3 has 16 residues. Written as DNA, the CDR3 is TGTGCCAGCAGTTTAGCACTAGCGGGAGGATACAATGAGCAGTTCTTC. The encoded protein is CASSLALAGGYNEQFF.

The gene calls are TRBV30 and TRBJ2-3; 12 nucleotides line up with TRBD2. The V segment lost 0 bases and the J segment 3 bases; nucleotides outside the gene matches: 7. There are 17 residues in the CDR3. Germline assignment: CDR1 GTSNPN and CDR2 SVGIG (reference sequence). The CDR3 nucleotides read TGTGCCTGGAGTGTGCTAGCGGGAGGGGGGGTGACAGATACGCAGTATTTT. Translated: CAWSVLAGGGVTDTQYF. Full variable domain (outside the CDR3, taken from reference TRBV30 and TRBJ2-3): SQTIHQWPATLVQPVGSPLSLECTVEGTSNPNLYWYRQAAGRGLQLLFYSVGIGQISSEVPQNLSASRPQDRQFILSSKKLLLSDSGFYLCAWSVLAGGGVTDTQYFGPGTRLTVL.

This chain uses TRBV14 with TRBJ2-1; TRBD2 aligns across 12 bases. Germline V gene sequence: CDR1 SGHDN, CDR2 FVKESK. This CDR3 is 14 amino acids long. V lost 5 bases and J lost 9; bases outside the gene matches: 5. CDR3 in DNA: TGTGCCAGCAGCGATAGACTAGCGGGAGTTGAGCAGTTCTTC. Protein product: CASSDRLAGVEQFF.

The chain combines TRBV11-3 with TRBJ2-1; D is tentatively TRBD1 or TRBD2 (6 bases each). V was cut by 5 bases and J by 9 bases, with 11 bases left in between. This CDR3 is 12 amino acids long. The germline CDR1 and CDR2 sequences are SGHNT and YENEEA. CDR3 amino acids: CASSLGGTEQFF. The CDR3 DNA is TGTGCCAGCAGCCTGGGGGGCACTGAGCAGTTCTTC.

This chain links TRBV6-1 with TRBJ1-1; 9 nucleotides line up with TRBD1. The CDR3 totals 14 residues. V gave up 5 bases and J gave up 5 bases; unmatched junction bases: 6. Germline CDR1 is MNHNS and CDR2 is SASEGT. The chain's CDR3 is CASSSQGAGTEAFF. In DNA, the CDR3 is TGTGCCAGCAGTTCACAGGGGGCTGGAACTGAAGCTTTCTTT.